The next 25 T cell receptor beta chains were all read from a single sample in a study of beta chain features in type 1 diabetes (dated 2018 in TCRdb). Libraries were built with the immunoSEQ multiplex PCR assay. The High Capacity cDNA Reverse Transcription Kit was used to reverse transcribe all of the isolated RNA, meaning that expressed TCRB transcripts were what got sequenced. TCRdb took over this immuneACCESS table, retaining in-frame rearrangements with V and J assigned. Such tables are incomplete; in checked studies, under half of the missing clones stem from an unresolved V gene, and the remainder is unexplained. For this sample there are just over 450,000 clones; about 29% appear just once. In total, the top ten clones hold about 0.065% of the sample. Sequenced input: naive CD4+ T cells from blood. Taken with the paper, the label for cell subset or site translates to: true naive CD4+ T cells. These receptors were taken from a man aged 18 to 30 in good health.

The gene calls are TRBV30 and TRBJ2-3; 12 positions match TRBD2. The V gene's germline CDR1 is GTSNPN and CDR2 SVGIG (reference sequence). This CDR3 has 14 amino acids. Trimming removed 2 bases from V and 10 bases from J; junction bases left unmatched: 7. The CDR3 here is CAWSRLAGAFAQYF. The DNA of the CDR3 is TGTGCCTGGAGTAGACTAGCGGGAGCCTTTGCGCAGTATTTT.

The gene calls are TRBV11-2 and TRBJ2-5; a weak D match, TRBD1 (5 bases). CDR1 SGHAT and CDR2 FQNNGV come from the germline V gene. The CDR3 runs 14 residues. V shed 5 bases and J shed 5 bases, with 15 bases lying between them. This CDR3 reads CASSVQVFRETQYF. The CDR3 bases are TGTGCCAGCAGCGTACAGGTTTTCCGCGAGACCCAGTACTTC.

This clone was seen only a few times. The same CDR3 can be traced to other DNA sequences in this sample. This chain uses TRBV25-1 with TRBJ2-6; no definite D call. Trimming stripped 2 bases from V and 4 bases from J, with 3 bases between. The CDR3 runs 13 residues. CDR1 is MGHDK, CDR2 SYGVNS, per germline. The CDR3 DNA reads as TGTGCCAGCAGTGAAGCGGGGGCCAACGTCCTGACTTTC. Protein product: CASSEAGANVLTF.

The genes are TRBV7-2 and TRBJ2-1; D is unresolved. The CDR3 runs to 13 residues. Trimming took 1 base from V and 8 from J, leaving 9 bases between them. The germline gives CDR1 SGHTA, CDR2 FQGNSA. CDR3 coding DNA: TGTGCCAGCAGCTTAGACGGGTACTATGAGCAGTTCTTC. As protein: CASSLDGYYEQFF. The full variable domain, with the rest looked up from reference TRBV7-2 and TRBJ2-1, is GAGVSQSPSNKVTEKGKDVELRCDPISGHTALYWYRQSLGQGLEFLIYFQGNSAPDKSGLPSDRFSAERTGGSVSTLTIQRTQQEDSAVYLCASSLDGYYEQFFGPGTRLTVL.

This sequence joins TRBV30 and TRBJ2-7; D might be TRBD1 or TRBD2, each matching 5 bases. Germline CDR1 is GTSNPN and CDR2 is SVGIG (reference sequence). Trimming left V 1 base short and J 3 bases short, with 10 bases between. This CDR3 has 13 amino acids. The DNA of the CDR3 is TGTGCCTGGAGTGAGGGACGGATCTACGAGCAGTACTTC. Translated: CAWSEGRIYEQYF.

This clone has just a few counts. V is TRBV28 and J is TRBJ2-3; 8 bases match TRBD2. Looked up from germline, CDR1 is MDHEN and CDR2 is SYDVKM. Trimming at V came to 2 bases and at J to 0 bases, leaving 1 base not matched to a gene. The length of the CDR3 is 15 residues. CDR3 in DNA: TGTGCCAGCAGTTTAACTAGCGGCAGCACAGATACGCAGTATTTT. It yields the protein CASSLTSGSTDTQYF.

The V and J genes are TRBV9 and TRBJ2-1; the match to TRBD1 covers 8 bases. This CDR3 is built from 16 residues. Germline assignment: CDR1 SGDLS and CDR2 YYNGEE. The V segment lost 4 bases and the J segment 5 bases; nucleotides outside the gene matches: 11. CDR3 in DNA: TGTGCCAGCAGCTACCGAGGAGGACAGGGAAACAATGAGCAGTTCTTC. It encodes CASSYRGGQGNNEQFF.

V usage is TRBV7-8 and J usage is TRBJ2-7, with 7 bases lining up with TRBD1. V gave up 5 bases and J gave up 5 bases; unmatched junction bases: 6. CDR1 and CDR2 (germline): SGHVS, FQNEAQ. There are 13 residues in the CDR3. The CDR3 nucleotides read TGTGCCAGCAGCAGGCTACAGGGGAACGAGCAGTACTTC. Translated, it gives CASSRLQGNEQYF.

V usage is TRBV10-3 and J usage is TRBJ2-3, with a tentative D call TRBD2 (6 bases). Per the germline V gene, CDR1 is ENHRY and CDR2 is SYGVKD. V lost 0 bases to trimming and J lost 3 bases, with 13 bases between them. The CDR3 loop spans 16 amino acids. CDR3 sequence (DNA): TGTGCCATCAGTGAGTCAACGGGAGCGGTGACAGATACGCAGTATTTT. Its translation: CAISESTGAVTDTQYF.

This clone has a handful of counts. The chain has TRBV28 and TRBJ2-5; TRBD1 is a possible D gene (6 bases). The CDR3 runs 15 residues. Trimming took 6 bases from V and 5 from J, leaving 19 bases between them. CDR1 MDHEN and CDR2 SYDVKM come from the germline V gene. CDR3: CASSTTDRTVETQYF. In nucleotides, the CDR3 is TGTGCCAGCAGCACTACTGACAGGACTGTGGAGACCCAGTACTTC.

This clone was observed once. The rearrangement joins TRBV6-1 to TRBJ1-5; D ambiguous. Trimming cost V 8 bases and J 3 bases, with 11 bases left between them. The CDR3 runs 13 residues. CDR1 is MNHNS and CDR2 is SASEGT in the germline V gene. The CDR3 DNA sequence: TGTGCCAGCTCCCTGGGAATCAATCAGCCCCAGCATTTT. Its protein is CASSLGINQPQHF.

This clone was counted between two and nine times. The chain couples TRBV15 to TRBJ2-2, with unresolved D. Trimming pared 4 bases from V and 4 bases from J, leaving 10 bases between. CDR3 length equals 14 residues. The germline gives CDR1 LNHNV, CDR2 YYDKDF (reference sequence). This chain's CDR3 is CATSKRMSTGELFF. The CDR3 nucleotides are TGTGCCACCAGCAAGAGAATGAGCACCGGGGAGCTGTTTTTT. Full variable domain (rest looked up from reference TRBV15 and TRBJ2-2): DAMVIQNPRYQVTQFGKPVTLSCSQTLNHNVMYWYQQKSSQAPKLLFHYYDKDFNNEADTPDNFQSRRPNTSFCFLDIRSPGLGDTAMYLCATSKRMSTGELFFGEGSRLTVL.

This clone showed up just once. The V call is TRBV2, the J call TRBJ2-5; perhaps TRBD2 as D (6 bases). From germline, CDR1 is SNHLY and CDR2 FYNNEI. V was clipped by 5 bases and J by 0 bases, with 13 bases between them. CDR3 length equals 15 residues. The CDR3 region is CASSPQGGDQETQYF. In DNA, the CDR3 is TGTGCCAGCAGTCCTCAGGGAGGCGACCAAGAGACCCAGTACTTC.

A few counts support this clone. The genes are TRBV5-6 and TRBJ2-5; D might be TRBD1 (5 bases). CDR1 and CDR2 (germline): SGHDT, YYEEEE. The CDR3 sequence is 15 residues long. V lost 6 bases and J lost 4, with 19 bases in between. CDR3 amino acids: CASTDEKDNSETQYF. DNA for the CDR3: TGTGCCAGCACCGACGAAAAGGACAATTCAGAGACCCAGTACTTC.

This chain links TRBV2 with TRBJ1-4; D gene unclear. The CDR3 runs to 13 residues. The V and J ends lost 3 bases and 4 bases respectively, with 6 bases between them. CDR1 SNHLY and CDR2 FYNNEI come from the germline V gene. DNA for the CDR3: TGTGCCAGCAGTGACGGGTTTAATGAAAAACTGTTTTTT. This codes for CASSDGFNEKLFF.

This chain uses TRBV6-5 with TRBJ2-5; 10 bases agree with TRBD1. The V segment lost 5 bases and the J segment 0 bases; nucleotides outside the gene matches: 3. The CDR3 has 15 residues. Germline V lookup: CDR1 MNHEY, CDR2 SVGAGI. This CDR3 reads CASSGGQGYQETQYF. In DNA form, the CDR3 reads TGTGCCAGCAGTGGGGGACAGGGGTACCAAGAGACCCAGTACTTC.

This clone was seen a handful of times. The chain joins TRBV14 to TRBJ1-5, with D unclear. Germline V gene data show CDR1 as SGHDN and CDR2 as FVKESK. This CDR3 is 14 amino acids long. With 1 base removed from V and 7 bases from J, the gap between germline ends came to 11 bases. The CDR3 is CASSQAGLRQPQHF. The CDR3, as DNA: TGTGCCAGCAGCCAAGCGGGATTACGGCAGCCCCAGCATTTT.

A remark on this clone: The same CDR3 is also encoded by other DNA sequences in this sample. The chain carries TRBV7-2 and TRBJ2-1; the match to TRBD1 covers 8 bases. Trimming removed 5 bases from V and 3 bases from J; junction bases left unmatched: 6. The CDR3 runs to 15 residues. From germline, CDR1 is SGHTA and CDR2 FQGNSA. The CDR3 reads CASSLRTGNYNEQFF. In DNA form, the CDR3 reads TGTGCCAGCAGCCTACGGACAGGGAACTACAATGAGCAGTTCTTC.

The V and J genes are TRBV19 and TRBJ2-1, with D perhaps matching TRBD2 (5 bases). The CDR3 loop spans 14 amino acids. V was shortened by 2 bases and J by 9 bases, with 14 bases between the two germline ends. CDR1 is LNHDA, CDR2 SQIVND, per germline (reference sequence). DNA for the CDR3: TGTGCCAGTAGTATACGGGGATTAATAGGTGAGCAGTTCTTC. Its translation: CASSIRGLIGEQFF. Together with reference TRBV19 and TRBJ2-1, the CDR3 gives the full variable domain: DGGITQSPKYLFRKEGQNVTLSCEQNLNHDAMYWYRQDPGQGLRLIYYSQIVNDFQKGDIAEGYSVSREKKESFPLTVTSAQKNPTAFYLCASSIRGLIGEQFFGPGTRLTVL.

Turning to this clone: This specimen includes other DNA sequences encoding the same CDR3. This rearrangement joins TRBV30 to TRBJ1-5; D is perhaps TRBD1 (5 bases). V was shortened by 3 bases and J by 1 base, with 7 bases between the two germline ends. This CDR3 is built from 13 residues. Germline-derived CDR1 and CDR2 are GTSNPN and SVGIG (reference sequence). The CDR3 nucleotides read TGTGCCTGGAGGAGGGACAGCAATCAGCCCCAGCATTTT. Amino acids: CAWRRDSNQPQHF. Filled out from reference TRBV30 and TRBJ1-5, the complete variable domain reads SQTIHQWPATLVQPVGSPLSLECTVEGTSNPNLYWYRQAAGRGLQLLFYSVGIGQISSEVPQNLSASRPQDRQFILSSKKLLLSDSGFYLCAWRRDSNQPQHFGDGTRLSIL.

The V and J genes are TRBV29-1 and TRBJ2-1; TRBD1 aligns across 9 bases. V was pared by 5 bases and J by 7 bases, with 6 bases of the junction left unmatched. This CDR3 is 13 amino acids long. The germline CDR1 and CDR2 sequences are SQVTM and ANQGSEA. CDR3 loop: CSVWGQGGNEQFF. As DNA, the CDR3 is TGCAGCGTTTGGGGACAGGGTGGGAATGAGCAGTTCTTC.

The chain is built from TRBV10-3 and TRBJ2-7; a possible D gene is TRBD2 (6 bases). Germline CDR1 and CDR2: ENHRY and SYGVKD. There are 13 residues in the CDR3. The V end was cut by 7 bases, the J end by 0 bases, with 10 bases between. The CDR3 DNA sequence: TGTGCCATCAATAGCGGAGGCTCCTACGAGCAGTACTTC. Its protein product is CAINSGGSYEQYF.

The table lists this clone with a few counts. The chain couples TRBV14 to TRBJ2-1; no clear D. Trimming removed 4 bases from V and 2 bases from J, with 15 bases in between. The CDR3 spans 16 residues. Germline values: CDR1 SGHDN, CDR2 FVKESK. CDR3 in amino acids: CASSRGDQGTYNEQFF. CDR3 nucleotides: TGTGCCAGCAGCCGAGGTGATCAAGGGACCTACAATGAGCAGTTCTTC.

This clone was observed a few times. The DNA for the CDR3 is TGTGCAAGTCGCTTAGCGCTCCCTCTTTACTTC. The encoded protein is CASRLALPLYF. The chain couples TRBV12-2 to TRBJ2-5. TRBV12-2 is a documented pseudogene. The CDR3 has 11 amino acids.

The chain employs TRBV11-2 and TRBJ2-3, with TRBD2 matching 7 bases. Germline assignment: CDR1 SGHAT and CDR2 FQNNGV. The CDR3 is 13 amino acids. Losses at the gene ends were 2 bases for V and 6 bases for J; bases not matched to a gene: 2. CDR3 region: CASSLSGTDTQYF. CDR3 nucleotides: TGTGCCAGCAGCTTAAGCGGGACGGATACGCAGTATTTT.